The next 4 T cell receptor beta chains were all read from a single sample in a study of vaccination effects on CD4 cells after COVID-19 (dated by TCRdb to the early 2020s). In the ViraFEST assay, PBMC were stimulated with viral peptide pools, and antigen-specific CD4+ T cell clonotypes were then identified by expansion using TCR sequencing. After around 11 days of culture, CD4+ T cells were isolated with the EasySep CD4+ T cell isolation kit. PCR-confirmed SARS-CoV-2 infection had occurred in convalescent patients between March and December 2020, before the Alpha, Beta and Delta variants emerged in the United States. Each participant got two doses of an mRNA SARS-CoV-2 vaccine, either BNT162b2 or mRNA-1273. The library was made by the immunoSEQ multiplex PCR assay. TCRdb holds this immuneACCESS table with in-frame rearrangements only. Some clones are missing; in checked studies, unresolved V genes explain under half, and the rest has no known cause. The sample table holds 14,000 or so clones, of which approximately 78% were seen once. 25% to 35% of the sample lies in the top ten.

The antigens these receptors bind are not known. The starting material was CD4+ T cells from PBMCs cultured with HCoV-NL63 spike peptides, obtained after COVID-19 vaccination. What the cell subset or site label conveys for this sample: HCoV-NL63 spike overlapping peptide pool stimulation. These receptors were taken from a human donor who had a prior SARS-CoV-2 infection.

The rearrangement joins TRBV27 to TRBJ2-1; D possibly corresponds to TRBD1 (6 bases). The CDR3 covers 13 residues. Per germline, CDR1 MNHEY and CDR2 SMNVEV (reference sequence). V gave up 7 bases and J gave up 6 bases, with 13 bases separating them. The CDR3 nucleotides are TGTGCCAGCACCTCTGGCAGGGGCAATGAGCAGTTCTTC. It specifies CASTSGRGNEQFF.

The rearrangement links TRBV7-9 to TRBJ1-4; 7 nucleotides match TRBD1. This CDR3 has 13 amino acids. Germline lookup yields CDR1 SEHNR and CDR2 FQNEAQ (reference sequence). Unmatched junction bases numbered 2, after V lost 4 bases and J lost 6 bases. CDR3 in amino acids: CASSSTGDEKLFF. CDR3 sequence (DNA): TGTGCCAGCAGCTCCACAGGGGATGAAAAACTGTTTTTT.

The rearrangement uses TRBV3-1 (or the pseudogene TRBV3-2) and TRBJ2-1; D remains unclear. CDR1 and CDR2 (germline): LGHDT, YNNKEL (reference sequence). V was trimmed by 4 bases and J by 0 bases, leaving 16 bases between them. The CDR3 sequence is 17 residues long. The CDR3 reads CASSPENGNSSYNEQFF. The DNA for the CDR3 is TGTGCCAGCAGCCCGGAAAACGGCAATAGCTCCTACAATGAGCAGTTCTTC.

The V gene is TRBV7-6, the J gene TRBJ2-1; D might be TRBD2 (8 bases). CDR3 length: 15 residues. The ends were cut back, 7 bases at V and 3 bases at J, with 16 bases in the middle. Germline V lookup: CDR1 SGHVS, CDR2 FNYEAQ. CDR3 amino acids: CASTQGGLDYNEQFF. The DNA for the CDR3 is TGTGCCAGCACCCAGGGGGGACTAGACTACAATGAGCAGTTCTTC. The complete variable domain, with remaining parts taken from reference TRBV7-6 and TRBJ2-1, reads GAGVSQSPRYKVTKRGQDVALRCDPISGHVSLYWYRQALGQGPEFLTYFNYEAQQDKSGLPNDRFSAERPEGSISTLTIQRTEQRDSAMYRCASTQGGLDYNEQFFGPGTRLTVL.